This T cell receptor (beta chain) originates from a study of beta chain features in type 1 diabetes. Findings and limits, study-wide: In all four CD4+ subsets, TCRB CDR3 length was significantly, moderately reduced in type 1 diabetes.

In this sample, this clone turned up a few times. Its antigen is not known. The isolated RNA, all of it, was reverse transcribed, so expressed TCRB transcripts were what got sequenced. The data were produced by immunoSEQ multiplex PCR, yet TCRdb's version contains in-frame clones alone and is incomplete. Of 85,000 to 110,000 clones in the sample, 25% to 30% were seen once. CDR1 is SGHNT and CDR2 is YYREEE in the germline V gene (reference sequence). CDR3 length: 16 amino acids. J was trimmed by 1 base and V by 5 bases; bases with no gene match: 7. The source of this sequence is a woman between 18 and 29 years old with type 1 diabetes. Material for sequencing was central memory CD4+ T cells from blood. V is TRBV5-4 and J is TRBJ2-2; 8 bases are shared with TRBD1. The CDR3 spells CASRDRELQNTGELFF. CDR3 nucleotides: TGTGCCAGCAGGGACAGGGAACTACAGAACACCGGGGAGCTGTTTTTT.